This passage covers 4 T cell receptor beta chains from one sample sequenced in a study of shared clonotypes between healthy human individuals. Profiling relied on immunoSEQ multiplex PCR, and the TCRdb table lists in-frame clones only, not all of them. The repertoire includes 1.5 million to 2.5 million clones, roughly 94% of them detected once, and 1% to 1.5% sits in the top ten. Naive CD8 cells lacked CD45RO, underwent positive selection for CCR7 and left out terminally differentiated effector memory CD45RA+ cells. The specimen was naive CD8+ T cells sorted from blood. The receptors come from a man aged 18 to 29 in good health.

The chain recombines TRBV4-1 with TRBJ2-7, with D perhaps TRBD2 (6 bases). This CDR3 region has 14 residues. Germline V gives CDR1 MGHRA, CDR2 YSYEKL. V was shortened by 0 bases and J by 2 bases, with 8 bases between the two germline ends. CDR3 bases: TGCGCCAGCAGCCAAGAACTAGCCCCCTACGAGCAGTACTTC. Translation gives CASSQELAPYEQYF.

This clone was observed a single time. The chain is built from TRBV30 and TRBJ2-1; unclear D gene. Trimming removed 1 base at V and 0 bases at J, with 10 bases between. Germline loops: CDR1 GTSNPN, CDR2 SVGIG (reference sequence). This CDR3 is 15 amino acids long. This chain's CDR3 is CAWSEPASSYNEQFF. CDR3 nucleotide sequence: TGTGCCTGGAGTGAGCCAGCCAGCTCCTACAATGAGCAGTTCTTC.

The V and J genes are TRBV12-5 and TRBJ1-3; 7 bases agree with TRBD1. Trimming at V came to 5 bases and at J to 0 bases, leaving 10 bases not matched to a gene. From germline, CDR1 is LGHNT and CDR2 FRNRAP. There are 17 residues in the CDR3. CDR3 DNA sequence: TGTGCTAGTGGTCCTACGTCACAGGGGCTCTCTGGAAACACCATATATTTT. This translates into CASGPTSQGLSGNTIYF.

This chain joins TRBV18 and TRBJ2-1; 8 bases are shared with TRBD2. V shed 3 bases and J 2 bases; nucleotides not matched to a gene: 9. Germline CDR1 and CDR2: KGHSH and LQKENI. This CDR3 region has 17 residues. The CDR3 sequence: CASSPPPSGFTYNEQFF. For the CDR3, the DNA is TGTGCCAGCTCACCCCCGCCTAGCGGGTTTACCTACAATGAGCAGTTCTTC.